A selection of T cell receptor beta chains follows, all from one sample in a study of T cells in Graves' hyperthyroidism and ophthalmopathy. TCRdb called the multiplex PCR reads again in MiXCR, with one record for every CDR3 protein. The repertoire holds approximately 640,000 distinct CDR3 sequences, approximately 42% seen once, with more than 7% in the top ten. Sequencing was done on a sample of peripheral blood or thyroid tissue (not recorded which). The receptors were sampled from an adult man with Graves' disease, either hyperthyroidism or ophthalmopathy (not recorded which). Each CDR3 is given with its conserved first and last residue. D genes are given only for firm matches. Clone size, where shown, is once, few, many, or a class for clones that have expanded.

CDR3 DNA: TGCAGTGCTAGAGATCGGCAGACAGGGGCTGGGGCCAACGTCCTGACTTTC
CDR3 protein: CSARDRQTGAGANVLTF
V gene: TRBV20-1
D gene: TRBD1
clone size: .
J gene: TRBJ2-6

CDR3 DNA: TGTGCCAGCAGCTCCGAAGCGGCGGGCAAAGGCACTGAAGCTTTCTTT
CDR3 protein: CASSSEAAGKGTEAFF
V gene: TRBV7-9
D gene: .
clone size: .
J gene: TRBJ1-1

CDR3 DNA: TGTGCCAGCATACAGGGGGCCCTCCACTTT
CDR3 protein: CASIQGALHF
V gene: TRBV12-3/TRBV12-4
D gene: TRBD1
clone size: .
J gene: TRBJ1-6

CDR3 DNA: TGCGCCAGCAGCCCCCCGGGACTCCAAATAGGCCTCTACGAGCAGTACTTC
CDR3 protein: CASSPPGLQIGLYEQYF
V gene: TRBV2
D gene: .
clone size: .
J gene: TRBJ2-7

CDR3 DNA: TGTGCCAGCAGCGGCAAAGGGGGTTCACCCCTCCACTTT
CDR3 protein: CASSGKGGSPLHF
V gene: TRBV7-3
D gene: .
clone size: .
J gene: TRBJ1-6

CDR3 DNA: TGTGCCAGCAGCTTCTTGGCTACCGAGCAGTACTTC
CDR3 protein: CASSFLATEQYF
V gene: TRBV7-9
D gene: .
clone size: .
J gene: TRBJ2-7

CDR3 DNA: TGTGCCAGCAGCTTAAAGAATTCCAGGACCCAGTACTTC
CDR3 protein: CASSLKNSRTQYF
V gene: TRBV7-8
D gene: .
clone size: .
J gene: TRBJ2-5

CDR3 DNA: TGCGCCAGCAGACCGGGACAGGGGATATCGAATTCACCCCTCCACTTT
CDR3 protein: CASRPGQGISNSPLHF
V gene: TRBV10-2
D gene: TRBD1
clone size: .
J gene: TRBJ1-6

CDR3 DNA: TGTGCCAGCAGTCACGACAGGTCCTTACATTTT
CDR3 protein: CASSHDRSLHF
V gene: TRBV6-5
D gene: .
clone size: many
J gene: TRBJ1-5

CDR3 DNA: TGTGCCATCAGTTACTCCCGGACAGGGGAGTATGGCTACACCTTC
CDR3 protein: CAISYSRTGEYGYTF
V gene: TRBV6-5
D gene: TRBD1
clone size: .
J gene: TRBJ1-2

CDR3 DNA: .
CDR3 protein: CASSIYLCSALDRAYEQYF
V gene: TRBV6-2/TRBV6-3
D gene: .
clone size: .
J gene: TRBJ2-7

CDR3 DNA: TGTGCCAGCAGTGAAGGGGCGGGCAGGGTGTACGAGCAGTACTTC
CDR3 protein: CASSEGAGRVYEQYF
V gene: TRBV6-4
D gene: .
clone size: .
J gene: TRBJ2-7

CDR3 DNA: TGCAGTGCCCAGACTAGCGGGAGGGCCATAGAGACCCAGTACTTC
CDR3 protein: CSAQTSGRAIETQYF
V gene: TRBV20-1
D gene: TRBD2
clone size: many
J gene: TRBJ2-5

CDR3 DNA: TGTGCCAGCAGTGAATCAAAGGGGGCGGGAGATACGCAGTATTTT
CDR3 protein: CASSESKGAGDTQYF
V gene: TRBV25-1
D gene: TRBD1
clone size: .
J gene: TRBJ2-3

CDR3 DNA: TGCAGTGCTAGAGGTCTAGAGGGCACTGAGGCTTTCTTT
CDR3 protein: CSARGLEGTEAFF
V gene: TRBV20-1
D gene: .
clone size: .
J gene: TRBJ1-1

CDR3 DNA: TGTGCCAGCAGCCAAGATCTTGGACTAGGCTACGAGCAGTACTTC
CDR3 protein: CASSQDLGLGYEQYF
V gene: TRBV6-5
D gene: TRBD2
clone size: few
J gene: TRBJ2-7

CDR3 DNA: TGTGCCAGCAGTCGGCGGGAGAAGGAAGAGACCCAGTACTTC
CDR3 protein: CASSRREKEETQYF
V gene: TRBV5-4
D gene: TRBD2
clone size: few
J gene: TRBJ2-5

CDR3 DNA: TGTGCCAGTACTGGACAGGGTGGCCGGACCCAGCATTTT
CDR3 protein: CASTGQGGRTQHF
V gene: TRBV19
D gene: TRBD1
clone size: .
J gene: TRBJ1-5

CDR3 DNA: TGTGCCAGCGTTGGGACAACTAATGAAAAACTGTTTTTT
CDR3 protein: CASVGTTNEKLFF
V gene: TRBV2
D gene: .
clone size: few
J gene: TRBJ1-4

CDR3 DNA: TGCGCCAGCCGACTAGCGGGAGGGTCGCCGGCCTACGAGCAGTGCTTC
CDR3 protein: CASRLAGGSPAYEQCF
V gene: TRBV5-1
D gene: TRBD2
clone size: .
J gene: TRBJ2-7

CDR3 DNA: TGCAGTGCTAGCAGGGATCAGCCCCAGCATTTT
CDR3 protein: CSASRDQPQHF
V gene: TRBV20-1
D gene: .
clone size: .
J gene: TRBJ1-5

CDR3 DNA: TGCGCCAGCAGCTTGGTGGGGGATGGGAATAATTCACCCCTCCACTTT
CDR3 protein: CASSLVGDGNNSPLHF
V gene: TRBV5-1
D gene: .
clone size: many
J gene: TRBJ1-6

CDR3 DNA: TGTGCCACCAGTGATGCAGGTGGTGGAAACACCATATATTTT
CDR3 protein: CATSDAGGGNTIYF
V gene: TRBV24-1
D gene: .
clone size: .
J gene: TRBJ1-3

CDR3 DNA: TGCAGTGCTAGAGATACCAGGAATGAAAAACTGTTTTTT
CDR3 protein: CSARDTRNEKLFF
V gene: TRBV20-1
D gene: .
clone size: .
J gene: TRBJ1-4

CDR3 DNA: TGTGCCAGCAGCTTGACTAGCGGGGGGCCAGAGACCCAGTACTTC
CDR3 protein: CASSLTSGGPETQYF
V gene: TRBV7-9
D gene: TRBD2
clone size: few
J gene: TRBJ2-5

CDR3 DNA: TGCGCCAGCAGCTTGGATCTAGCGACTAACACCGGGGAGCTGTTTTTT
CDR3 protein: CASSLDLATNTGELFF
V gene: TRBV5-1
D gene: .
clone size: .
J gene: TRBJ2-2

CDR3 DNA: TGTGCCAGCAGCGTATCGGGCTCGGTCTACGAGCAGTACTTC
CDR3 protein: CASSVSGSVYEQYF
V gene: TRBV7-9
D gene: .
clone size: .
J gene: TRBJ2-7

CDR3 DNA: TGTGCCAGCAGTTCAGGACAGGATAACTACAATGAGCAGTACTTC
CDR3 protein: CASSSGQDNYNEQYF
V gene: TRBV10-3
D gene: TRBD1
clone size: .
J gene: TRBJ2-7

CDR3 DNA: TGTGCAAGCGAACCAGACGGCTACTCTGGAAACACCATATATTTT
CDR3 protein: CASEPDGYSGNTIYF
V gene: TRBV25-1
D gene: .
clone size: many
J gene: TRBJ1-3

CDR3 DNA: TGCGCCAGCAGCCAAGAGGGGATGAGAGGGGAAAAACTGTTTTTT
CDR3 protein: CASSQEGMRGEKLFF
V gene: TRBV7-9
D gene: .
clone size: .
J gene: TRBJ1-4

CDR3 DNA: TGTGCCAGCAGAATCGGTAGAATCTACGAGCAGTACTTC
CDR3 protein: CASRIGRIYEQYF
V gene: TRBV6-5
D gene: .
clone size: .
J gene: TRBJ2-7

CDR3 DNA: TGTGCCGTTCACAGGGGAATGAACACTGAAGCTTTCTTT
CDR3 protein: CAVHRGMNTEAFF
V gene: TRBV10-3
D gene: TRBD1
clone size: .
J gene: TRBJ1-1

CDR3 DNA: TGTGCCAGCAGCCGCCGGATTGGGGGAGGGATGGTTTCACCCCTCCACTTT
CDR3 protein: CASSRRIGGGMVSPLHF
V gene: TRBV7-6
D gene: .
clone size: few
J gene: TRBJ1-6

CDR3 DNA: TGTGCCAGTAGTATTAGTGGGCACAACTATGGCTACACCTTC
CDR3 protein: CASSISGHNYGYTF
V gene: TRBV19
D gene: .
clone size: few
J gene: TRBJ1-2

CDR3 DNA: TGTGCCAGCAGCGTAGCCCCATGGGAAGCTTTCTTT
CDR3 protein: CASSVAPWEAFF
V gene: TRBV2
D gene: .
clone size: .
J gene: TRBJ1-1

CDR3 DNA: TGTGCCAGCACTTTCGGACAGGAGTATGGCTACACCTTC
CDR3 protein: CASTFGQEYGYTF
V gene: TRBV2
D gene: TRBD1
clone size: many
J gene: TRBJ1-2

CDR3 DNA: TGCGCCAGCAGCTCCGGGACAGCAACTAATGAAAAACTGTTTTTT
CDR3 protein: CASSSGTATNEKLFF
V gene: TRBV5-1
D gene: TRBD1
clone size: many
J gene: TRBJ1-4

CDR3 DNA: TGTGCCACCAGCAGGGGAGTGCGGGGCTCAACTAATGAAAAACTGTTTTTT
CDR3 protein: CATSRGVRGSTNEKLFF
V gene: TRBV15
D gene: .
clone size: many
J gene: TRBJ1-4

CDR3 DNA: TGCAGTGCTCCACTCGGGACGGAGCAGTACTTC
CDR3 protein: CSAPLGTEQYF
V gene: TRBV20-1
D gene: .
clone size: .
J gene: TRBJ2-7

CDR3 DNA: TGTGCCAGCAGCTTAGTGCTAGCGGGGGTTTACCAGCAGTACTTC
CDR3 protein: CASSLVLAGVYQQYF
V gene: TRBV2
D gene: TRBD2
clone size: .
J gene: TRBJ2-7

CDR3 DNA: TGTGCCAGCAGCTCCGGACAGGGAAGGGACACTGAAGCTTTCTTT
CDR3 protein: CASSSGQGRDTEAFF
V gene: TRBV7-9
D gene: TRBD1
clone size: few
J gene: TRBJ1-1

CDR3 DNA: TGCAGCGTTGAAGTGGCCGGGGGGTCTGGAAACACCATATATTTT
CDR3 protein: CSVEVAGGSGNTIYF
V gene: TRBV29-1
D gene: .
clone size: many
J gene: TRBJ1-3

CDR3 DNA: TGTGCCTGGAGAGATGGGGGGACCCAGTACTTC
CDR3 protein: CAWRDGGTQYF
V gene: TRBV7-2
D gene: .
clone size: few
J gene: TRBJ2-5

CDR3 DNA: TGTGCCAGCCGACAAACGCCGGGGCAAGAGACCCAGTACTTC
CDR3 protein: CASRQTPGQETQYF
V gene: TRBV2
D gene: .
clone size: .
J gene: TRBJ2-5

CDR3 DNA: TGTGCCAGTAGTATGTGGGGACAGGGGATCGATCAGCCCCAGCATTTT
CDR3 protein: CASSMWGQGIDQPQHF
V gene: TRBV19
D gene: TRBD1
clone size: .
J gene: TRBJ1-5

CDR3 DNA: TGTGCCAGTAGTATGGCGAGGGGAAAATTCTACGAGCAGTACTTC
CDR3 protein: CASSMARGKFYEQYF
V gene: TRBV19
D gene: .
clone size: .
J gene: TRBJ2-7

CDR3 DNA: TGCAGTGCTAGCTCTGGAAATGAAAAACTGTTTTTT
CDR3 protein: CSASSGNEKLFF
V gene: TRBV20-1
D gene: .
clone size: many
J gene: TRBJ1-4

CDR3 DNA: TGTGCCAGCAGTCCTAGCGGGGGGTCGGCAGATACGCAGTATTTT
CDR3 protein: CASSPSGGSADTQYF
V gene: TRBV7-8
D gene: TRBD2
clone size: .
J gene: TRBJ2-3

CDR3 DNA: TGTGCCAGCTTGACAGGGGGCTCCTATGGCTACACCTTC
CDR3 protein: CASLTGGSYGYTF
V gene: TRBV7-9
D gene: TRBD1
clone size: many
J gene: TRBJ1-2

CDR3 DNA: TGTGCCAGCAGGGCTCCTAGCGGGGGTGGTACCGGGGAGCTGTTTTTT
CDR3 protein: CASRAPSGGGTGELFF
V gene: TRBV7-2
D gene: TRBD2
clone size: few
J gene: TRBJ2-2

CDR3 DNA: TGCAGTGCCACTCGGGGGGGGACTGGTTACAATCAGCCCCAGCATTTT
CDR3 protein: CSATRGGTGYNQPQHF
V gene: TRBV20-1
D gene: .
clone size: few
J gene: TRBJ1-5

CDR3 DNA: TGTGCCAGCAGCTTCTGGACAACACACGGGGAGACCCAGTACTTC
CDR3 protein: CASSFWTTHGETQYF
V gene: TRBV7-9
D gene: .
clone size: many
J gene: TRBJ2-5

CDR3 DNA: TGTGCCAGTTCGACGAATCCTGGAAACACCATATATTTT
CDR3 protein: CASSTNPGNTIYF
V gene: TRBV19
D gene: .
clone size: many
J gene: TRBJ1-3